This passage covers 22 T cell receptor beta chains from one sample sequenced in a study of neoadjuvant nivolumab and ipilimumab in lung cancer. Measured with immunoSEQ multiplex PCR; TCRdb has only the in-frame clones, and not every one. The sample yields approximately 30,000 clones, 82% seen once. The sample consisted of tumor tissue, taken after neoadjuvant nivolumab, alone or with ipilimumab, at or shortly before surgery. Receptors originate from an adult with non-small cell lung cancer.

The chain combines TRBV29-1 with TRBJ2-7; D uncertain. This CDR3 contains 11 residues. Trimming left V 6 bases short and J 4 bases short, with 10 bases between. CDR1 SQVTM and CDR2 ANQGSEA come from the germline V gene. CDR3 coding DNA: TGCAGCGTCCCGGGCCCTTACGAGCAGTACTTC. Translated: CSVPGPYEQYF.

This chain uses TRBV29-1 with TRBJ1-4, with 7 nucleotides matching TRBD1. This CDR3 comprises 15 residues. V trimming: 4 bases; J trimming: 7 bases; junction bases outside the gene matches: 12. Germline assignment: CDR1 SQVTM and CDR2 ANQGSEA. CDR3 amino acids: CSVVMGTTGSEKLFF. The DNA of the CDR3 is TGCAGCGTTGTAATGGGGACGACAGGGAGTGAAAAACTGTTTTTT.

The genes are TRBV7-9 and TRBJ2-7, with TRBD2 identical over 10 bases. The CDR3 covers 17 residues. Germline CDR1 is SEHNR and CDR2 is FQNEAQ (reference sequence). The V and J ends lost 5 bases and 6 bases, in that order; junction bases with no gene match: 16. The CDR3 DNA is TGTGCCAGCAGCACCACCGGTCGCCTAGCGGGAGAGGGCGAGCAGTACTTC. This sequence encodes CASSTTGRLAGEGEQYF. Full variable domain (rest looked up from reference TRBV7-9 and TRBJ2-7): DTGVSQNPRHKITKRGQNVTFRCDPISEHNRLYWYRQTLGQGPEFLTYFQNEAQLEKSRLLSDRFSAERPKGSFSTLEIQRTEQGDSAMYLCASSTTGRLAGEGEQYFGPGTRLTVT.

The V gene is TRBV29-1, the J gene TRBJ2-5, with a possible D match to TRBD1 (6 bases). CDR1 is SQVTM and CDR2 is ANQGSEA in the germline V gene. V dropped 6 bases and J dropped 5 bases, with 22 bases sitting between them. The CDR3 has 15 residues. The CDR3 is CSVAKGRGSTETQYF. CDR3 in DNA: TGCAGCGTAGCCAAGGGCAGGGGATCCACCGAGACCCAGTACTTC.

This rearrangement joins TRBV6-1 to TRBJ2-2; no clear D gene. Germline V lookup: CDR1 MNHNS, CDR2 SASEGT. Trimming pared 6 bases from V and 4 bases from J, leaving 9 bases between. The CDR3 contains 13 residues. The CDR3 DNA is TGTGCCAGCAGGGAAAGTGGCACCGGGGAGCTGTTTTTT. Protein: CASRESGTGELFF.

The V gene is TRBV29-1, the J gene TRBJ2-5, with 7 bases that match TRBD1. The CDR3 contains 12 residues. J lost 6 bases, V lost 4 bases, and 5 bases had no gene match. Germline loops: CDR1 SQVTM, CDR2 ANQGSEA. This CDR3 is CSVGDSSKTQYF. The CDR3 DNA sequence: TGCAGCGTTGGGGACAGTTCGAAGACCCAGTACTTC.

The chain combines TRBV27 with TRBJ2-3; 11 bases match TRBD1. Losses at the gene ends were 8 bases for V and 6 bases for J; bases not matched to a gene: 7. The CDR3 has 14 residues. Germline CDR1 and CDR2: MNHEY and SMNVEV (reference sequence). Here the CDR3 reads CASVGQGAGDTQYF. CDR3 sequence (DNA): TGTGCCAGCGTAGGACAGGGGGCAGGGGATACGCAGTATTTT.

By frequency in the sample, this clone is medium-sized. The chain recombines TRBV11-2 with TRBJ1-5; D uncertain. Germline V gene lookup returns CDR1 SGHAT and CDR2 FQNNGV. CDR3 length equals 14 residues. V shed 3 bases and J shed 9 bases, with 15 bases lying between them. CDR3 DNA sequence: TGTGCCAGCAGCTTTTCTCCGGGGTCGGCGCCCCAGCATTTT. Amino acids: CASSFSPGSAPQHF.

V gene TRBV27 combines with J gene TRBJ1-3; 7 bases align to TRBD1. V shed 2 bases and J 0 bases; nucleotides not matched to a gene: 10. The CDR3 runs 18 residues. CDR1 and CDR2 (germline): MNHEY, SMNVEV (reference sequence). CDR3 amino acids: CASSLDRLGTASGNTIYF. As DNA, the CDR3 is TGTGCCAGCAGTTTAGATCGACTTGGGACAGCCTCTGGAAACACCATATATTTT.

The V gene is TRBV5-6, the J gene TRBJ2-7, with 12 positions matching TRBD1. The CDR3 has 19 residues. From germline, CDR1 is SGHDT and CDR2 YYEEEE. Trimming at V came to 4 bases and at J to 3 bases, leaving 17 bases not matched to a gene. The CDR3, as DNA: TGTGCCAGCAGCGGAGACCGAAAGGGACAGGGGGCTTTTTACTACGAGCAGTACTTC. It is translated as CASSGDRKGQGAFYYEQYF. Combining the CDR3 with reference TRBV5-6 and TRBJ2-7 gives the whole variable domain DAGVTQSPTHLIKTRGQQVTLRCSPKSGHDTVSWYQQALGQGPQFIFQYYEEEERQRGNFPDRFSGHQFPNYSSELNVNALLLGDSALYLCASSGDRKGQGAFYYEQYFGPGTRLTVT.

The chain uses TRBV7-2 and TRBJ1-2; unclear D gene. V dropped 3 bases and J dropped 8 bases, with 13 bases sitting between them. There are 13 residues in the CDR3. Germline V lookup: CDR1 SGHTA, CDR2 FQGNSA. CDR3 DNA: TGTGCCAGCAGCTTCGGACTTCGTAGAGGCTACACCTTC. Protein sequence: CASSFGLRRGYTF. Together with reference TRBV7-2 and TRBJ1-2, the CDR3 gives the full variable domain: GAGVSQSPSNKVTEKGKDVELRCDPISGHTALYWYRQSLGQGLEFLIYFQGNSAPDKSGLPSDRFSAERTGGSVSTLTIQRTQQEDSAVYLCASSFGLRRGYTFGSGTRLTVV.

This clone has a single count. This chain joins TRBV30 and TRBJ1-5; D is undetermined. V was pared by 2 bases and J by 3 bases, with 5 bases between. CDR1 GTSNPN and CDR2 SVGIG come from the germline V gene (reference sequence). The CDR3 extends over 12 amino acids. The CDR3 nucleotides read TGTGCCTGGAGTAATAACAATCAGCCCCAGCATTTT. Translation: CAWSNNNQPQHF. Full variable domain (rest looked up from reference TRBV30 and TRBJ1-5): SQTIHQWPATLVQPVGSPLSLECTVEGTSNPNLYWYRQAAGRGLQLLFYSVGIGQISSEVPQNLSASRPQDRQFILSSKKLLLSDSGFYLCAWSNNNQPQHFGDGTRLSIL.

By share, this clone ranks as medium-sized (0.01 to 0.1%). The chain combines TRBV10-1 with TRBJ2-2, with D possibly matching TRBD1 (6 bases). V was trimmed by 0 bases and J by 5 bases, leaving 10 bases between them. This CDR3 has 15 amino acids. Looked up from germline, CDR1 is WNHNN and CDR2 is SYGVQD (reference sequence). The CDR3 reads CASSESGGQTGELFF. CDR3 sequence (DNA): TGCGCCAGCAGTGAGTCAGGCGGACAGACCGGGGAGCTGTTTTTT.

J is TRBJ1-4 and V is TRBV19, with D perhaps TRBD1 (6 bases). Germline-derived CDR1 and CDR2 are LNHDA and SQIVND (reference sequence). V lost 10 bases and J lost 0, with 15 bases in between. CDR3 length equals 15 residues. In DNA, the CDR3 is TGTGCCACTTCACGGGGGCTGGCAACTAATGAAAAACTGTTTTTT. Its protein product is CATSRGLATNEKLFF.

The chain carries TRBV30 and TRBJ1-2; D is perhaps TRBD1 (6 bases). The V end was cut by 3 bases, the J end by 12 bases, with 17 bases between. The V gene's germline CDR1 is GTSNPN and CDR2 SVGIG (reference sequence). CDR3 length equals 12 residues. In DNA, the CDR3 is TGTGCCTGGAGACCTCCGGGACACGGGGACACCTTC. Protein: CAWRPPGHGDTF. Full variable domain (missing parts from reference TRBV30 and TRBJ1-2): SQTIHQWPATLVQPVGSPLSLECTVEGTSNPNLYWYRQAAGRGLQLLFYSVGIGQISSEVPQNLSASRPQDRQFILSSKKLLLSDSGFYLCAWRPPGHGDTFGSGTRLTVV.

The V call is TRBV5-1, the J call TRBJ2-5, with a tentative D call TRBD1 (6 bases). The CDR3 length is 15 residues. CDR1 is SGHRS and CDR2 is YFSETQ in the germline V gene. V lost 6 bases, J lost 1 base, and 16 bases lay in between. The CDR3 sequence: CASTLVDRSQETQYF. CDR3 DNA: TGCGCCAGCACCCTCGTTGACAGGAGCCAAGAGACCCAGTACTTC.

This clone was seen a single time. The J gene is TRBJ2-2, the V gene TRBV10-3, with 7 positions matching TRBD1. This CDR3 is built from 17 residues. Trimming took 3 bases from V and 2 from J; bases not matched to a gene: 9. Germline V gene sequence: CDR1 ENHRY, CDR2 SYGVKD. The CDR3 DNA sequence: TGTGCCATCAGTGAAAGTACTGGGACAGCTAACACCGGGGAGCTGTTTTTT. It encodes CAISESTGTANTGELFF.

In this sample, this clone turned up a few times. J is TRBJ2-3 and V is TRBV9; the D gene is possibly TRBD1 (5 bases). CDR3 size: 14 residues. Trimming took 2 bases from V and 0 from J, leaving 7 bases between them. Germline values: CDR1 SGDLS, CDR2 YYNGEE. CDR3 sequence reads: CASSVRQSTDTQYF. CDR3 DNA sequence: TGTGCCAGCAGCGTCAGACAGAGCACAGATACGCAGTATTTT.

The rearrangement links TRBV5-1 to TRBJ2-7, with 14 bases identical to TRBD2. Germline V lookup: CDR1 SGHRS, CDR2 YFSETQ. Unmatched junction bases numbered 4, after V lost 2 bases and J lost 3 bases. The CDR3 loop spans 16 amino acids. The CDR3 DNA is TGCGCCAGCAGCTTAGACGGACTAGCGGGAGGCTACGAGCAGTACTTC. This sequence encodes CASSLDGLAGGYEQYF. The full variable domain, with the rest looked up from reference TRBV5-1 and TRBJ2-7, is KAGVTQTPRYLIKTRGQQVTLSCSPISGHRSVSWYQQTPGQGLQFLFEYFSETQRNKGNFPGRFSGRQFSNSRSEMNVSTLELGDSALYLCASSLDGLAGGYEQYFGPGTRLTVT.

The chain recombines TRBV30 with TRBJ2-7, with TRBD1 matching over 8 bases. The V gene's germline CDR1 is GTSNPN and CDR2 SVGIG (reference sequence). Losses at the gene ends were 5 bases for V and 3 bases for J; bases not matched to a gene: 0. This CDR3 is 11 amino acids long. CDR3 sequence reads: CAWDRGYEQYF. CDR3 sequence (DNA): TGTGCCTGGGACAGGGGCTACGAGCAGTACTTC. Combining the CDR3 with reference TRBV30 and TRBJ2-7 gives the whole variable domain SQTIHQWPATLVQPVGSPLSLECTVEGTSNPNLYWYRQAAGRGLQLLFYSVGIGQISSEVPQNLSASRPQDRQFILSSKKLLLSDSGFYLCAWDRGYEQYFGPGTRLTVT.

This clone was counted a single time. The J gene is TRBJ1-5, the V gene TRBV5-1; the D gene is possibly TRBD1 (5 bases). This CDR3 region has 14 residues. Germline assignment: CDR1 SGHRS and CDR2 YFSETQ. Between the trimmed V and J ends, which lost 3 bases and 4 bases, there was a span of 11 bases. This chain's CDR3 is CASSWDGTNQPQHF. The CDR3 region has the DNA TGCGCCAGCAGCTGGGACGGAACGAATCAGCCCCAGCATTTT.

The CDR3 coding sequence is TGTGCCATCAGTGCCGGTGGTGCAGGAGGGGAGACTGAAAAACTGTTTTTT. It codes for CAISAGGAGGETEKLFF. The chain links TRBV10-3 to TRBJ1-4, with D possibly TRBD1 on 5 matching bases. Per the germline V gene, CDR1 is ENHRY and CDR2 is SYGVKD. V was shortened by 4 bases and J by 7 bases, with 22 bases between the two germline ends. The CDR3 loop spans 17 amino acids.